This T cell receptor (beta chain) derives from a study of cytomegalovirus exposure and HLA in healthy donors. The overall study: The Caucasian-associated ancestry cluster held about 80% of a few hundred genotyped donors.

Whole-study findings and limits: Some segments of the V type, notably TRBV6-2 and TRBV6-3, were excluded as indistinguishable. Many donors carried some public TCRs, although rarity characterized most TCR sequences. The study flagged fewer than 200 TCR beta chains as cytomegalovirus-associated.

CDR3 size: 14 residues. Trimming cost V 2 bases and J 0 bases, with 7 bases left between them. CDR1 is KGHSH, CDR2 LQKENI, per germline. Of note for this clone: Its matching antigen is unknown.

PCR involved 60 Vbeta and 13 Jbeta primers. Produced via immunoSEQ multiplex PCR; TCRdb's table is partial and in-frame only. This sample's table has fewer than 45,000 clones. The receptor's source is a woman aged 25-40 years in good health and CMV-seronegative. The V call is TRBV18, the J call TRBJ1-1; no firm D call. Sequencing was carried out using PBMCs. CDR3 DNA sequence: TGTGCCAGCTCACCAAAACATTTGAACACTGAAGCTTTCTTT. As protein: CASSPKHLNTEAFF.